This T cell receptor (beta chain) appears in the sequencing data of a study of shared clonotypes between healthy human individuals. Study-wide background: Serving as donors were a couple of women and three men, whose ages spanned 18 to 49.

CDR1 DFQATT and CDR2 SNEGSKA come from the germline V gene (reference sequence). The CDR3 spans 11 residues. Trimming removed 4 bases at V and 3 bases at J, with 7 bases between. Unsorted PBMC samples were amplified in replicate PCRs containing 250 to 350 ng DNA, about 30,000 T cell genomes. Only in-frame clones appear in the TCRdb table, and some are missing; sequencing was by immunoSEQ multiplex PCR. The repertoire has some 450,000 clones, around 77% of them found once; the top ten carry 12%. Genomic DNA came from around 84 million PBMCs in unsorted samples. This chain joins TRBV20-1 and TRBJ2-7; D remains ambiguous. The sequence was obtained from a woman in her forties in good health. Some clones in this sample may be carry-over from other donors' samples. Material: PBMCs. The CDR3 DNA follows: TGCAGTGCTACCCCCTACTACGAGCAGTACTTC. As protein: CSATPYYEQYF.